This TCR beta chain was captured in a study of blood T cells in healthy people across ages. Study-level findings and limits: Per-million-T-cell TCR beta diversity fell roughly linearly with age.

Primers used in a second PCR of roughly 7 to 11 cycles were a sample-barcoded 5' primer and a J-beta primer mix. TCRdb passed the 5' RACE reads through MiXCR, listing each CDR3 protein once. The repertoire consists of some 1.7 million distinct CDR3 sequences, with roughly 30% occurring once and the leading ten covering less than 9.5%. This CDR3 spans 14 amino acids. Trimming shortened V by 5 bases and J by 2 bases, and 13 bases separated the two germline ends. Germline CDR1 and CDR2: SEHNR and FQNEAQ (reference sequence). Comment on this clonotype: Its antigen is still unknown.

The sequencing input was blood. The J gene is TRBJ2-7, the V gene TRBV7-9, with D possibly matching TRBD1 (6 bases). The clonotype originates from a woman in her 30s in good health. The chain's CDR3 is CASSQGGTAYEQYF. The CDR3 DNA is TGTGCCAGCAGCCAAGGGGGAACGGCCTACGAGCAGTACTTC.